This T cell receptor (beta chain) derives from a study of shared clonotypes between healthy human individuals. CDR3 length: 16 residues. V lost 4 bases and J 5 bases, leaving 20 bases between the germline ends. The germline V gene has CDR1 SNHLY and CDR2 FYNNEI. Broader study findings: Apart from blood, nothing was sampled; tissue repertoires likely differ.

A word on this clone: No antigen is known for it.

The table came from immunoSEQ multiplex PCR; TCRdb's copy has only in-frame clones and leaves some out. The sample holds some 2.1 million clones; roughly 94% are singletons and the top ten take around 0.13%. The sequenced sample was naive CD4+ T cells sorted from blood. Regarding subset: CD45RA+ positively selected. The source is a man aged 18 to 29 in good health. The J gene is TRBJ1-1, the V gene TRBV2, with D unclear. This CDR3 is CASSARPPGVVTEAFF. DNA for the CDR3: TGTGCCAGCAGTGCCCGTCCCCCGGGAGTCGTGACTGAAGCTTTCTTT.